Listed here are 7 T cell receptor beta chains from one sample, sequenced in a study of T cells in Graves' hyperthyroidism and ophthalmopathy. TCR beta CDR3 regions were amplified from RNA transcripts. Using the HTBI primer set, a first-round RT-PCR was run on the TCR CDR3. TCRdb re-derived calls from the multiplex PCR reads in MiXCR, one entry per CDR3 protein. There are under 700,000 distinct CDR3 sequences in the sample; over 15% occur only once, and 15% to 20% lies in the top ten. Sequencing was performed on blood. The receptor set was obtained from a woman aged 18 to 35 with Graves' hyperthyroidism.

This clonotype was picked up many times. DNA of the CDR3: TGTGCCAGCAGGGGACAGGGGGCGATCGGCGAGCAGTACTTC. Translation gives CASRGQGAIGEQYF. V and J are TRBV2 and TRBJ2-7; 12 bases map to TRBD1. With V trimmed by 6 bases and J by 6 bases, 6 bases remained unmatched. From germline, CDR1 is SNHLY and CDR2 FYNNEI. This CDR3 contains 14 residues.

In this sample, this clonotype turned up many times. This chain links TRBV20-1 with TRBJ2-7; 7 bases line up with TRBD2. Germline values: CDR1 DFQATT, CDR2 SNEGSKA (reference sequence). Trimming took 2 bases from V and 2 from J; bases not matched to a gene: 0. The CDR3 is made up of 12 amino acids. The CDR3 here is CSARRGAYEQYF. For the CDR3, the DNA is TGCAGTGCTAGACGGGGGGCCTACGAGCAGTACTTC.

This clonotype was observed many times. The gene calls are TRBV3-1 and TRBJ2-3; tentative D call: TRBD1 (6 bases). Deletions cut 4 bases from V and 2 bases from J, with 10 bases between. Germline assignment: CDR1 LGHDT and CDR2 YNNKEL (reference sequence). CDR3 size: 14 residues. This CDR3 is CASSPLGATDTQYF. CDR3 bases: TGTGCCAGCAGCCCGTTGGGGGCCACAGATACGCAGTATTTT.

On this clonotype: It is unclear where the CDR3 begins or ends on the DNA, so no DNA is shown, and the CDR3 is as TCRdb lists it. The V call is TRBV5-1, the J call TRBJ1-2; the table's TRBD1 call for D was not verified on the DNA. The CDR3 region is 15 residues in length, termini included. Germline V gene sequence: CDR1 SGHRS, CDR2 YFSETQ. The chain's CDR3 is CASSFGAGTNYGCTF.

There are a few counts of this clonotype. The chain has TRBV28 and TRBJ2-1; 7 bases line up with TRBD2. The CDR3 consists of 15 residues. Per the germline V gene, CDR1 is MDHEN and CDR2 is SYDVKM. The junction had 8 bases not matched to a gene; V was cut back by 6 bases and J by 3 bases. In nucleotides, the CDR3 is TGTGCCAGCAGACCAGGACTAGTAAACTACAATGAGCAGTTCTTC. Translated: CASRPGLVNYNEQFF.

The chain uses TRBV12-3 or TRBV12-4 and TRBJ2-3; 10 bases align to TRBD2. The CDR3 has 18 residues. J was trimmed by 0 bases and V by 4 bases; bases with no gene match: 10. CDR3 residues: CASSWVAGGPLSTDTQYF. CDR3 coding DNA: TGTGCCAGCAGTTGGGTAGCGGGGGGACCCCTTAGCACAGATACGCAGTATTTT.

A remark on this clonotype: A much larger clone sits a single nucleotide away, making a read error possible. The chain employs TRBV11-3 and TRBJ1-1; a possible D gene is TRBD1 (6 bases). The CDR3 is 15 residues long. Germline CDR1 is SGHNT and CDR2 is YENEEA. CDR3 region: CASSSAPGVNTEDFF. In DNA, the CDR3 is TGTGCCAGCAGCTCCGCCCCAGGGGTGAACACTGAAGATTTCTTT.